This T cell receptor (beta chain) comes out of a study of cytomegalovirus exposure and HLA in healthy donors. Findings and limits, study-wide: Prediction of most subjects' HLA-A and HLA-B alleles by TCR beta sequences was reportedly accurate. TCR beta V segments were, for the most part, productive about 87% or about 30% of the time in an earlier analysis.

The CDR3 is 15 residues long. With respect to this clone: The antigen is undetermined.

In the PCR, 60 Vbeta and 13 Jbeta primers were used. Clones were read by immunoSEQ multiplex PCR, and TCRdb kept only the in-frame ones, dropping some. The data hold about 78,000 clones, with less than 85% observed a single time. What was sequenced was PBMCs. This receptor was taken from a male donor in good health and CMV-seronegative. This sequence joins TRBV21-1 and TRBJ2-3; the DNA was not compared with TRBD1, the D call given in the table. TRBV21-1 is a recognized pseudogene. The CDR3 loop is CASSSPLDRPDTQYF. The CDR3 region has the DNA TGTGCCAGCAGCTCTCCCCTCGACAGACCAGATACGCAGTATTTT.